These T cell receptor beta chains were read from a single sample in a study of Graves' ophthalmopathy and Graves' hyperthyroidism. TCRdb passed the multiplex PCR reads through MiXCR, listing each CDR3 protein once. The sample comprises about 620,000 distinct CDR3 sequences, 22% of which are singletons, and around 6.9% rests with the top ten. Sequenced: peripheral blood. Every receptor here comes from a woman in her late teens or twenties with stable Graves' hyperthyroidism. Some clones in this sample may be carry-over from other donors' samples. Each CDR3 is given with its conserved first and last residue. D genes are given only for firm matches. Clone size is shown for a subset of rows, as once, few, many or a class of expanded clone.

TRBV29-1	TRBD1	TRBJ2-7	-	TGCAGCGTTACGCCCCGGGACAGGGGATACGAGCAGTACTTC	CSVTPRDRGYEQYF
TRBV29-1	-	TRBJ2-7	-	TGCAGCGTTGAATTTGTCGGGAGCTACGATCAGTACTTC	CSVEFVGSYDQYF
TRBV2	-	TRBJ1-6	many	TGTGCCAGCAATGAAGGGCCAGGTTATAATTCACCCCTCCACTTT	CASNEGPGYNSPLHF
TRBV11-2	-	TRBJ1-2	-	TGTGCCAGCAGCTTCCACAGGGACTCGCTAGCTGGCTACACCTTC	CASSFHRDSLAGYTF
TRBV12-3/TRBV12-4	-	TRBJ1-1	many	TGTGCCAGCAGTTTTAGTGGAGGGGACACTGAAGCTTTCTTT	CASSFSGGDTEAFF
TRBV2	-	TRBJ1-5	many	TGTGCCAGCAGTTCCCAGTTAAAGGCTAATCAGCCCCAGCATTTT	CASSSQLKANQPQHF
TRBV20-1	TRBD2	TRBJ2-2	-	TGCAGTGCTCCCCGGGCTAGCGGGAGTGCGTATGGGTCCGGGGAGCTGTTTTTT	CSAPRASGSAYGSGELFF
TRBV11-1	TRBD1	TRBJ1-2	many	TGTGCCAGCAGCGCGGACAGGCCGACCTATGGCTACACCTTC	CASSADRPTYGYTF
TRBV7-3	TRBD1	TRBJ1-1	-	TGTGCCAGCAGCTTAAACAGGGGGCGAGGGAACACTGAAGCTTTCTTT	CASSLNRGRGNTEAFF
TRBV7-6	-	TRBJ2-2	few	TGTGCCAGCAGCTTAGTCTGGGGGGAGGACACCGGGGAGCTGTTTTTT	CASSLVWGEDTGELFF
TRBV5-1	TRBD1	TRBJ2-7	few	TGCGCCAGCAGCTTGTTCCCGGGACAGGGGCCCGACGAGCAGTACTTC	CASSLFPGQGPDEQYF
TRBV12-5	-	TRBJ1-2	many	TGTGCTAGTGGTTTCGGCGAGAGCTATGGCTACACCTTC	CASGFGESYGYTF
TRBV28	TRBD1	TRBJ1-5	few	TGTGCCAGCAGTGCGCCGGGACAGGGTTATCAGCCCCAGCATTTT	CASSAPGQGYQPQHF
TRBV5-1	-	TRBJ2-7	few	TGCGCCAGCAGCCTTGGCCGCAGGGGTTTCTCCTACGAGCAGTACTTC	CASSLGRRGFSYEQYF
TRBV29-1	-	TRBJ2-5	many	TGCAGCGCAAACACAGGGATAGAGACCCAGTACTTC	CSANTGIETQYF
TRBV18	-	TRBJ1-1	-	TGTGCCAGCTCACCACCAATAGGCCGGGGCACTGAAGCTTTCTTT	CASSPPIGRGTEAFF
TRBV5-1	-	TRBJ1-1	many	TGTGCCAGCAGCTTAGATGGCACTGAAGCTTTCTTT	CASSLDGTEAFF
TRBV11-2	-	TRBJ1-2	many	TGTGCCAGCAGCTTAGGGGGGCTGGCTGGCTACACCTTC	CASSLGGLAGYTF
TRBV4-1	TRBD1	TRBJ1-6	many	TGCGCCAGCAGCCAAGGACAGGGGGCTTCACCCCTCCACTTT	CASSQGQGASPLHF
TRBV2	-	TRBJ1-1	-	TGTGCCAGCAGTGTGGTTACAGGCTCTGAAGCTTTCTTT	CASSVVTGSEAFF
TRBV12-3/TRBV12-4	-	TRBJ1-1	few	TGTGCCAGCAGTTTAGGAGGGGATGGGAACACTGAAGCTTTCTTT	CASSLGGDGNTEAFF
TRBV11-1	-	TRBJ1-2	many	TGTGCCAGCAGCTTAGCTCGGACGGGGGATAACTATGGCTACACCTTC	CASSLARTGDNYGYTF
TRBV29-1	-	TRBJ1-1	many	TGCAGCGTTCGCGGGGGAGCTGAAGCTTTCTTT	CSVRGGAEAFF
TRBV12-3/TRBV12-4	TRBD1	TRBJ1-5	many	TGTGCCAGCAGCAGGGGACAGGGCTTGGCCCAGCATTTT	CASSRGQGLAQHF
TRBV13	TRBD1	TRBJ1-5	many	TGTGCCAGCAACAACAGGGGTGGGAATCAGCCCCAGCATTTT	CASNNRGGNQPQHF
TRBV20-1	-	TRBJ2-7	many	TGCAGTGCTAGAGATTGGGACACCCTCTACGAGCAGTACTTC	CSARDWDTLYEQYF
TRBV29-1	-	TRBJ1-1	many	TGCAGCGTTGAACTCTGGGGGAGGAAAACTGAAGCTTTCTTT	CSVELWGRKTEAFF
TRBV4-2	TRBD1	TRBJ1-6	many	TGTGCCAGCAGCCCCGGACAGGGAGGTTCACCCCTCCACTTT	CASSPGQGGSPLHF
TRBV6-1	TRBD2	TRBJ2-5	many	TGTGCCAGCAGCTCCGGGGGGGCGGGGGAGACCCAGTACTTC	CASSSGGAGETQYF
TRBV27	TRBD1	TRBJ1-2	many	TGTGCCAGCAGTCCAGGGGGAGGTGGCTACACCTTC	CASSPGGGGYTF
TRBV6-2/TRBV6-3	-	TRBJ2-7	many	TGTGCCAGCAGTTACTCGCAGACACCTACCTACGAGCAGTACTTC	CASSYSQTPTYEQYF
TRBV12-3/TRBV12-4	-	TRBJ2-7	-	TGTGCCAGCACCCTCGGAATTGGGGGCCTCTCCTACGAGCAGTACTTC	CASTLGIGGLSYEQYF
TRBV12-3/TRBV12-4	TRBD1	TRBJ2-5	-	TGTGCCAGCAGCACCCGGGACAGGGGACAAGAGACCCAGTACTTC	CASSTRDRGQETQYF
TRBV2	-	TRBJ2-7	many	TGTGCCAGCAGGAATCAGTTTGGCAGGTACTCCTACGAGCAGTACTTC	CASRNQFGRYSYEQYF
TRBV28	TRBD1	TRBJ1-2	many	TGTGCCAGCATAACCGGGACAGGGCCCGGCTACACCTTC	CASITGTGPGYTF
TRBV4-1	-	TRBJ2-2	many	TGCGCCAGCACTTCAATGGGGCAGAACACCGGGGAGCTGTTTTTT	CASTSMGQNTGELFF
TRBV27	TRBD1	TRBJ2-5	-	TGTGCCAGCAGTTTAGAGGGACAGTTGGGAGAGACCCAGTACTTC	CASSLEGQLGETQYF
TRBV19	TRBD1	TRBJ1-1	many	TGTGCCAGTATGCGGACAGGGACTAACACTGAAGCTTTCTTT	CASMRTGTNTEAFF
TRBV7-9	-	TRBJ2-4	few	TGTGCCAGCAGCCCCATCGGGGGTGGGTCGGCCAAAAACATTCAGTACTTC	CASSPIGGGSAKNIQYF
TRBV28	TRBD2	TRBJ2-7	many	TGTGCCAGCGGCATCGGGGGGGTCTACGAGCAGTACTTC	CASGIGGVYEQYF
TRBV12-3/TRBV12-4	-	TRBJ2-5	-	TGTGCCAGCAGTCCCCAGGGGGGCCAGACCCAGTACTTC	CASSPQGGQTQYF
TRBV7-2	TRBD2	TRBJ2-7	many	TGTGCCAGCAGCTCCCGGACTAGCGGGAGGTGGGAGCAGTACTTC	CASSSRTSGRWEQYF
TRBV18	-	TRBJ1-5	few	TGTGCCAGCTCACCAGGGTGGGGGCTCAGCAATCAGCCCCAGCATTTT	CASSPGWGLSNQPQHF
TRBV6-1	-	TRBJ2-5	many	TGTGCCAGCAGTCGGGGGCATAAAGAGACCCAGTACTTC	CASSRGHKETQYF
TRBV20-1	TRBD1	TRBJ1-1	many	TGCAGTGCTCCAGACAGGGGTCGGGAGAACACTGAAGCTTTCTTT	CSAPDRGRENTEAFF
TRBV28	-	TRBJ2-2	few	TGTGCCAGCACCCGGCGGAATACCGGGGAGCTGTTTTTT	CASTRRNTGELFF
TRBV12-3/TRBV12-4	-	TRBJ1-2	many	TGTGCCAGCACCGGGCAGGGGCTCTATGGCTACACCTTC	CASTGQGLYGYTF
TRBV6-1	TRBD1	TRBJ1-1	many	TGTGCCAGCAGTCAAGACAGGGATATCACTGAAGCTTTCTTT	CASSQDRDITEAFF
TRBV6-4	-	TRBJ2-7	many	TGTGCCAGCAGAAGACAGGGAGGTCGCGACGAGCAGTACTTC	CASRRQGGRDEQYF
TRBV2	-	TRBJ1-1	many	TGTGCCAGCAGTGTGTGGGGGGAAAACACTGAAGCTTTCTTT	CASSVWGENTEAFF
TRBV11-2	TRBD1	TRBJ2-5	few	TGTGCCAGCAGCAAGGGACAGCAAGAGACCGAGGACTTC	CASSKGQQETEDF